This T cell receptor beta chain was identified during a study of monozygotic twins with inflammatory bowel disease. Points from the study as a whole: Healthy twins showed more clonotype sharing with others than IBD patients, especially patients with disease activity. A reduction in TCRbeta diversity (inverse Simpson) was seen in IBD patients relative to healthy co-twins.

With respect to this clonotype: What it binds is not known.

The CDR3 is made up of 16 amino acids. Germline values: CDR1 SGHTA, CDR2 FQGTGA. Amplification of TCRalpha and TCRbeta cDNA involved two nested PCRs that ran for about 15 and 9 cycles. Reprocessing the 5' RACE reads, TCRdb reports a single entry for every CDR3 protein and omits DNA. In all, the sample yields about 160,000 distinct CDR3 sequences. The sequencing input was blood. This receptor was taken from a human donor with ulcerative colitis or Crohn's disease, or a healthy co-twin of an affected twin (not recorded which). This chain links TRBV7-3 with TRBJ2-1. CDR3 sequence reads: CASSLTRNLGYNEQFF.